These 15 T cell receptor beta chains share one sample of origin, sequenced in a study of blood T cell repertoires in COVID-19. The protocol was immunoSEQ multiplex PCR, while the TCRdb copy is restricted to in-frame clones and leaves out a portion. The repertoire consists of over 100,000 clones, with 70% to 90% occurring once and the leading ten covering 1% to 1.4%. The sample consisted of peripheral blood. The source is a human donor in a cohort sampled during active COVID-19.

The chain has TRBV5-1 and TRBJ2-7, with a possible D match to TRBD2 (6 bases). Germline loops: CDR1 SGHRS, CDR2 YFSETQ. V gave up 4 bases and J gave up 1 base, with 15 bases separating them. CDR3 length: 15 residues. The CDR3 sequence is CASSGGQFLSYEQYF. The DNA for the CDR3 is TGCGCCAGCAGCGGAGGGCAGTTCCTTTCCTACGAGCAGTACTTC.

This chain uses TRBV19 with TRBJ2-5, with 13 nucleotides matching TRBD2. The CDR3 is made up of 16 amino acids. Germline V gene sequence: CDR1 LNHDA, CDR2 SQIVND (reference sequence). The J segment lost 2 bases and the V segment lost 10 bases, leaving 10 bases of the junction unmatched. CDR3 in amino acids: CAMSGTSGKVQETQYF. As DNA, the CDR3 is TGTGCCATGTCCGGGACTAGCGGGAAGGTACAAGAGACCCAGTACTTC.

The chain uses TRBV7-2 and TRBJ2-5; 13 nucleotides match TRBD2. The J segment lost 1 base and the V segment lost 2 bases, leaving 4 bases of the junction unmatched. In germline, CDR1 is SGHTA, CDR2 FQGNSA. The CDR3 consists of 17 residues. This CDR3 is CASSLFGTSGTQETQYF. The CDR3 bases are TGTGCCAGCAGCTTATTTGGGACTAGCGGGACCCAAGAGACCCAGTACTTC.

The V and J genes are TRBV6-6 and TRBJ1-2; D is unresolved. Germline lookup yields CDR1 MNHNY and CDR2 SVGAGI (reference sequence). Between the trimmed V and J ends, which lost 5 bases and 3 bases, there was a span of 22 bases. The CDR3 consists of 17 residues. The CDR3 DNA sequence: TGTGCCAGCAGTCCACAGACAAGGATTAGGCACTACTATGGCTACACCTTC. Translation: CASSPQTRIRHYYGYTF.

The gene calls are TRBV5-1 and TRBJ1-2; D not resolved. The V gene lost 3 bases and the J gene lost 3 bases, with 18 bases spanning the gap. CDR3 length equals 16 residues. Germline lookup yields CDR1 SGHRS and CDR2 YFSETQ. CDR3 residues: CASSWWPRRWDYGYTF. Written as DNA, the CDR3 is TGCGCCAGCAGCTGGTGGCCTAGACGGTGGGACTATGGCTACACCTTC.

The V and J genes are TRBV7-9 and TRBJ1-2, with D uncertain. Germline loops: CDR1 SEHNR, CDR2 FQNEAQ (reference sequence). V was pared by 6 bases and J by 2 bases, with 13 bases between. The CDR3 has 14 amino acids. The CDR3 DNA reads as TGTGCCAGCAGTCTCGACATGGCGAACTATGGCTACACCTTC. Residues: CASSLDMANYGYTF.

The rearrangement uses TRBV18 and TRBJ2-7, with D perhaps TRBD1 (6 bases). Germline-derived CDR1 and CDR2 are KGHSH and LQKENI. With 6 bases removed from V and 3 bases from J, the gap between germline ends came to 21 bases. This CDR3 is built from 16 residues. This chain's CDR3 is CASSSTPGVRGYEQYF. In DNA, the CDR3 is TGTGCCAGCTCTTCCACCCCAGGGGTAAGGGGCTACGAGCAGTACTTC.

The chain has TRBV5-4 and TRBJ2-5; D not resolved. The length of the CDR3 is 13 residues. Trimming removed 0 bases at V and 3 bases at J, with 6 bases between. Germline V gene lookup returns CDR1 SGHNT and CDR2 YYREEE (reference sequence). The CDR3 bases are TGTGCCAGCAGCTTGGCTGTCGAAGAGACCCAGTACTTC. Amino acids: CASSLAVEETQYF.

A few counts support this clone. The rearrangement links TRBV7-9 to TRBJ1-2; 7 bases line up with TRBD1. This CDR3 has 16 residues. Trimming cost V 1 base and J 6 bases; bases outside gene matches: 11. CDR1 and CDR2 from the germline V gene are SEHNR and FQNEAQ (reference sequence). CDR3 DNA: TGTGCCAGCAGCTTAGAATGGGGTAGAGGGGGCCATGGCTACACCTTC. Encoded protein: CASSLEWGRGGHGYTF.

CDR3 in amino acids: CASSARQGGLKNTF. CDR3 nucleotide sequence: TGTGCCAGCAGCGCCCGACAGGGGGGGCTTAAGAACACCTTC. The gene calls are TRBV7-2 and TRBJ1-2, with 9 bases fitting TRBD1. Germline CDR1 is SGHTA and CDR2 is FQGNSA. V trimming: 5 bases; J trimming: 12 bases; junction bases outside the gene matches: 13. The length of the CDR3 is 14 residues.

Points on this clone: As the CDR3 is not closed by the conserved phenylalanine or tryptophan, this likely results from a read error. The chain is built from TRBV2 and TRBJ2-7; 9 bases map to TRBD2. CDR1 and CDR2 (germline): SNHLY, FYNNEI. The CDR3 covers 15 residues. J lost 6 bases, V lost 8 bases, and 14 bases had no gene match. CDR3 region: CASERDLAGSGEQYL. Here the CDR3 DNA reads TGTGCCAGCGAGAGGGATCTAGCGGGGTCGGGCGAGCAGTACCTC.

The chain links TRBV5-1 to TRBJ2-1; D uncertain. Trimming pared 3 bases from V and 6 bases from J, leaving 16 bases between. Looked up from germline, CDR1 is SGHRS and CDR2 is YFSETQ. CDR3 length: 15 residues. For the CDR3, the DNA is TGCGCCAGCAGCTCCGGCCCACCGGGTGCCAATGAGCAGTTCTTC. This sequence encodes CASSSGPPGANEQFF.

This CDR3 reads CSVEGIAGAGTDTQYF. CDR3 sequence (DNA): TGCAGCGTTGAAGGGATAGCGGGAGCAGGGACAGATACGCAGTATTTT. The chain carries TRBV29-1 and TRBJ2-3; 9 nucleotides agree with TRBD2. Looked up from germline, CDR1 is SQVTM and CDR2 is ANQGSEA. With 1 base clipped from V and 3 bases from J, the junction kept 8 bases outside the gene matches. The CDR3 is 16 amino acids.

The V call is TRBV5-1, the J call TRBJ2-5; D remains unclear. The CDR3 length is 16 residues. Trimming removed 2 bases from V and 5 bases from J, with 19 bases in between. Germline values: CDR1 SGHRS, CDR2 YFSETQ. DNA of the CDR3: TGCGCCAGCAGCTTACTACCAGCTACTTCTGGGGAGACCCAGTACTTC. Amino acid sequence: CASSLLPATSGETQYF.

The chain is built from TRBV20-1 and TRBJ2-3; a weak D match, TRBD1 (5 bases). With 5 bases removed from V and 8 bases from J, the gap between germline ends came to 11 bases. The germline gives CDR1 DFQATT, CDR2 SNEGSKA (reference sequence). The CDR3 consists of 11 residues. This CDR3 reads CSAQTQGTQYF. The CDR3 DNA sequence: TGCAGTGCTCAGACCCAGGGTACGCAGTATTTT.